These 20 T cell receptor beta chains came from one sample sequenced in a study of shared clonotypes between healthy human individuals. Using immunoSEQ multiplex PCR, the repertoire was profiled, and TCRdb retains in-frame clones only, with some absent. Here the sample spans some 1 million clones, approximately 70% being singletons. The sequencing sample was made of memory CD4+ T cells sorted from blood. The subset denotes: CD45RA-negative fraction. The receptors shown here come from a man younger than 35 in good health.

The chain uses TRBV11-2 and TRBJ2-7; D is possibly TRBD2 (5 bases). Trimming left V 5 bases short and J 4 bases short, with 21 bases between. In germline, CDR1 is SGHAT, CDR2 FQNNGV. This CDR3 comprises 16 residues. The CDR3 reads CASSPRGFGIWYEQYF. DNA of the CDR3: TGTGCCAGCAGCCCACGAGGCTTCGGGATCTGGTACGAGCAGTACTTC.

V usage is TRBV2 and J usage is TRBJ2-7; D remains unclear. The CDR3 contains 16 residues. CDR1 and CDR2 from the germline V gene are SNHLY and FYNNEI. The V end was cut by 5 bases, the J end by 2 bases, with 19 bases between. The CDR3 here is CASSSMVGPKAYEQYF. Written as DNA, the CDR3 is TGTGCCAGCAGTTCCATGGTAGGGCCCAAAGCCTACGAGCAGTACTTC.

This clone has a single count. The rearrangement links TRBV28 to TRBJ1-5, with 8 bases aligning to TRBD1. The length of the CDR3 is 16 residues. Germline values: CDR1 MDHEN, CDR2 SYDVKM. The V segment lost 5 bases and the J segment 3 bases; nucleotides outside the gene matches: 9. CDR3: CASSTRQGSANQPQHF. In DNA form, the CDR3 reads TGTGCCAGCAGTACACGACAGGGGAGTGCCAATCAGCCCCAGCATTTT.

This chain joins TRBV30 and TRBJ2-7, with D uncertain. Deletions cut 2 bases from V and 4 bases from J, with 6 bases between. Germline assignment: CDR1 GTSNPN and CDR2 SVGIG (reference sequence). The length of the CDR3 is 11 residues. The CDR3 loop is CAWSSIYEQYF. CDR3 in DNA: TGTGCCTGGAGTTCTATTTACGAGCAGTACTTC.

This clone was seen more than once but under ten times. This chain links TRBV7-2 with TRBJ2-5; 9 bases are shared with TRBD2. CDR1 and CDR2 from the germline V gene are SGHTA and FQGNSA. CDR3 length equals 16 residues. V trimming: 2 bases; J trimming: 7 bases; junction bases outside the gene matches: 11. DNA for the CDR3: TGTGCCAGCAGCTTATTAGCGGGAGAAACCGGTGGGACCCAGTACTTC. It encodes CASSLLAGETGGTQYF.

The chain couples TRBV6-6 to TRBJ1-3, with TRBD1 identical over 8 bases. V lost 5 bases to trimming and J lost 0 bases; unmatched junction nucleotides: 6. The CDR3 contains 16 residues. Germline CDR1 MNHNY, CDR2 SVGAGI (reference sequence). In DNA, the CDR3 is TGTGCCAGCAGTACCCCGGGACAGGACTCTGGAAACACCATATATTTT. Its protein is CASSTPGQDSGNTIYF.

V gene TRBV5-1 combines with J gene TRBJ1-6; tentative D call: TRBD1 (6 bases). This CDR3 has 14 amino acids. With 1 base removed from V and 10 bases from J, the gap between germline ends came to 12 bases. Per germline, CDR1 SGHRS and CDR2 YFSETQ. CDR3 DNA sequence: TGCGCCAGCAGCTTGAACCAAGGGGGATCACCCCTCCACTTT. Its translation: CASSLNQGGSPLHF.

The chain joins TRBV4-1 to TRBJ1-5; unclear D gene. The CDR3 spans 13 residues. Trimming pared 4 bases from V and 5 bases from J, leaving 9 bases between. In germline, CDR1 is MGHRA, CDR2 YSYEKL. The CDR3 protein is CASSPGRDQPQHF. The CDR3, as DNA: TGCGCCAGCAGCCCCGGACGGGATCAGCCCCAGCATTTT.

The chain couples TRBV5-1 to TRBJ2-2, with D unclear. This CDR3 has 13 amino acids. CDR1 is SGHRS and CDR2 is YFSETQ in the germline V gene. The V end lost 9 bases, the J end lost 1 base, and 10 bases lay between the germline ends. The CDR3 sequence: CATRTENTGELFF. CDR3 sequence (DNA): TGCGCCACCCGGACCGAGAACACCGGGGAGCTGTTTTTT. Combining the CDR3 with reference TRBV5-1 and TRBJ2-2 gives the whole variable domain KAGVTQTPRYLIKTRGQQVTLSCSPISGHRSVSWYQQTPGQGLQFLFEYFSETQRNKGNFPGRFSGRQFSNSRSEMNVSTLELGDSALYLCATRTENTGELFFGEGSRLTVL.

As concerns this clone: Other DNA sequences from this sample encode an identical CDR3 as well. The J gene is TRBJ1-1, the V gene TRBV19; maybe TRBD1 (5 bases). CDR1 and CDR2 (germline): LNHDA, SQIVND (reference sequence). This CDR3 is 13 amino acids long. The V end was cut by 2 bases, the J end by 3 bases, with 7 bases between. CDR3 sequence: CASSIKGYTEAFF. CDR3 coding DNA: TGTGCCAGTAGTATAAAGGGGTACACTGAAGCTTTCTTT.

The rearrangement uses TRBV6-6 and TRBJ2-2, with D hard to call. CDR1 and CDR2 (germline): MNHNY, SVGAGI (reference sequence). The ends were cut back, 7 bases at V and 8 bases at J, with 8 bases in the middle. The CDR3 is 11 amino acids. CDR3 in amino acids: CASTTLGELFF. CDR3 coding DNA: TGTGCCAGCACCACATTAGGGGAGCTGTTTTTT.

V is TRBV25-1 and J is TRBJ1-2, with a tentative D call TRBD1 (6 bases). V was clipped by 6 bases and J by 4 bases, with 12 bases between them. Germline CDR1 is MGHDK and CDR2 is SYGVNS. This CDR3 has 13 residues. CDR3 protein: CASSIGQSYGYTF. CDR3 nucleotide sequence: TGTGCCAGCAGCATCGGACAGTCCTATGGCTACACCTTC.

The chain joins TRBV27 to TRBJ2-1, with D unclear. This CDR3 region has 13 residues. V lost 4 bases to trimming and J lost 1 base, with 5 bases between them. Germline V CDR1 and CDR2: MNHEY, SMNVEV (reference sequence). DNA of the CDR3: TGTGCCAGCAGTTATCGTTCCTACAATGAGCAGTTCTTC. It encodes CASSYRSYNEQFF.

This sequence joins TRBV5-4 and TRBJ2-5; possible D gene TRBD2, 5 bases. The germline gives CDR1 SGHNT, CDR2 YYREEE (reference sequence). V was trimmed by 4 bases and J by 6 bases, leaving 16 bases between them. The CDR3 totals 14 residues. The chain's CDR3 is CASSETLAAKTQYF. CDR3 nucleotides: TGTGCCAGCAGCGAGACCCTAGCAGCGAAGACCCAGTACTTC.

The CDR3 reads CASSTQGGTDTQYF. Here the CDR3 DNA reads TGCGCCAGCAGCACACAGGGTGGCACAGATACGCAGTATTTT. The J gene is TRBJ2-3, the V gene TRBV5-1; TRBD1 is a possible D gene (6 bases). This CDR3 has 14 amino acids. V was shortened by 4 bases and J by 1 base, with 10 bases between the two germline ends. The germline gives CDR1 SGHRS, CDR2 YFSETQ.

This clone was detected once. The rearrangement links TRBV10-3 to TRBJ2-3, with D unclear. V was shortened by 3 bases and J by 2 bases, with 6 bases between the two germline ends. This CDR3 has 13 residues. CDR1 is ENHRY, CDR2 SYGVKD, per germline. CDR3 loop: CAISEYFTDTQYF. Written as DNA, the CDR3 is TGTGCCATCAGTGAATACTTCACAGATACGCAGTATTTT.

The V and J genes are TRBV5-1 and TRBJ2-5; a possible D gene is TRBD1 (7 bases). The CDR3 is 16 amino acids. Trimming shortened V by 4 bases and J by 3 bases, and 19 bases separated the two germline ends. CDR1 is SGHRS and CDR2 is YFSETQ in the germline V gene. CDR3 in DNA: TGCGCCAGCAGCGCCGCGGGGCGGGGACAGAAAGAGACCCAGTACTTC. Its translation is CASSAAGRGQKETQYF.

Concerning this clone itself: At one of its ends the junction is not consistent with the germline gene, which may arise from a read error. The DNA of the CDR3 is TGTGCTAGCAGCCCCCACGCTAGCGGGGGTGAGACCCAGTACTTC. Protein product: CASSPHASGGETQYF. The chain couples TRBV7-7 to TRBJ2-5; 10 nucleotides line up with TRBD2. The V gene's germline CDR1 is SSHAT and CDR2 FNYEAQ (reference sequence). The CDR3 runs to 15 residues.

This clone was recorded a few times. The chain recombines TRBV5-4 with TRBJ1-1; D uncertain. V lost 2 bases and J 0 bases, leaving 8 bases between the germline ends. Germline V lookup: CDR1 SGHNT, CDR2 YYREEE (reference sequence). The CDR3 has 14 residues. The CDR3 DNA is TGTGCCAGCAGCTTCCCAGAGATGAACACTGAAGCTTTCTTT. Translated: CASSFPEMNTEAFF.

This clone was recorded a few times. The V gene is TRBV19, the J gene TRBJ2-1; perhaps TRBD2 as D (5 bases). V dropped 7 bases and J dropped 3 bases, with 13 bases sitting between them. Germline CDR1 LNHDA, CDR2 SQIVND (reference sequence). This CDR3 is built from 14 residues. The CDR3 reads CASTTRSDYNEQFF. CDR3 DNA sequence: TGTGCCAGTACCACTAGGTCTGACTACAATGAGCAGTTCTTC.